What follows are 9 T cell receptor beta chains derived from one specimen sequenced in a study of cytomegalovirus exposure and HLA in healthy donors. The PCR made use of 60 Vbeta and 13 Jbeta primers. The protocol was immunoSEQ multiplex PCR, while the TCRdb copy is restricted to in-frame clones and leaves out a portion. This table holds around 95,000 clones, about four fifths found once. The sample was PBMCs. The receptors stem from a man between 25 and 39 years old in good health and CMV-seropositive.

This clone was detected only a few times. The rearrangement uses TRBV4-1 and TRBJ1-5; TRBD1 agrees at 9 bases. V shed 0 bases and J 7 bases; nucleotides not matched to a gene: 4. There are 15 residues in the CDR3. Germline-derived CDR1 and CDR2 are MGHRA and YSYEKL. The CDR3 DNA reads as TGCGCCAGCAGCCAAGATTCACAGGGGGCACAGCCCCAGCATTTT. Residues: CASSQDSQGAQPQHF.

This chain connects TRBV7-2 to TRBJ1-5; D uncertain. The CDR3 runs 14 residues. Germline-derived CDR1 and CDR2 are SGHTA and FQGNSA. V lost 1 base, J lost 4 bases, and 8 bases lay in between. CDR3 in DNA: TGTGCCAGCAGCTTAGGACACCCGAATCAGCCCCAGCATTTT. It yields the protein CASSLGHPNQPQHF.

The chain has TRBV30 and TRBJ1-1, with D perhaps TRBD1 (6 bases). This CDR3 is 11 amino acids long. Trimming removed 3 bases at V and 11 bases at J, with 13 bases between. CDR1 GTSNPN and CDR2 SVGIG come from the germline V gene (reference sequence). For the CDR3, the DNA is TGTGCCTGGAGAACAGGGTTCGGGGCTTTCTTT. Amino acids: CAWRTGFGAFF.

This clone was recorded a few times. V gene TRBV28 combines with J gene TRBJ1-4; TRBD1 aligns across 10 bases. This CDR3 has 15 amino acids. Germline lookup yields CDR1 MDHEN and CDR2 SYDVKM. The ends lost 7 bases at V and 9 bases at J; junction bases unmatched: 11. The CDR3: CASTVSRTGGKKLFF. As DNA, the CDR3 is TGTGCCAGCACCGTCAGCAGGACAGGGGGTAAAAAACTGTTTTTT.

The genes are TRBV28 and TRBJ1-2; 8 bases agree with TRBD1. The CDR3 is 12 residues long. V was pared by 6 bases and J by 7 bases, with 4 bases of the junction left unmatched. The V gene's germline CDR1 is MDHEN and CDR2 SYDVKM. As DNA, the CDR3 is TGTGCCAGCAGGGGACAGGAGGGTGGCTACACCTTC. It is translated as CASRGQEGGYTF.

V and J are TRBV29-1 and TRBJ2-1, with TRBD2 matching over 10 bases. Germline V gene lookup returns CDR1 SQVTM and CDR2 ANQGSEA. V dropped 5 bases and J dropped 4; count of bases not matched to a gene: 5. The CDR3 runs 14 residues. The CDR3 DNA reads TGCAGCGTTTCCGGGACTAGCGTTTACAATGAGCAGTTCTTC. This gives the protein CSVSGTSVYNEQFF.

The chain links TRBV11-2 to TRBJ2-7; 7 bases are shared with TRBD1. V shed 5 bases and J 0 bases; nucleotides not matched to a gene: 10. The germline gives CDR1 SGHAT, CDR2 FQNNGV. The CDR3 consists of 16 residues. In DNA form, the CDR3 reads TGTGCCAGCAGCCCTGTAGACAGGGTGAGCTCCTACGAGCAGTACTTC. It encodes CASSPVDRVSSYEQYF.

The chain combines TRBV30 with TRBJ1-6, with TRBD1 matching over 7 bases. Germline values: CDR1 GTSNPN, CDR2 SVGIG (reference sequence). J was trimmed by 7 bases and V by 5 bases; bases with no gene match: 8. This CDR3 is 14 amino acids long. For the CDR3, the DNA is TGTGCCTGGCAAGTCGGGACAGCAAATTCACCCCTCCACTTT. Protein product: CAWQVGTANSPLHF.

The J gene is TRBJ2-2, the V gene TRBV6-1; the match to TRBD2 covers 8 bases. This CDR3 is 14 amino acids long. Trimming cost V 10 bases and J 3 bases; bases outside gene matches: 7. The germline gives CDR1 MNHNS, CDR2 SASEGT. CDR3 residues: CATSGSSDTGELFF. CDR3 DNA: TGTGCCACCAGCGGGAGTTCCGACACCGGGGAGCTGTTTTTT.